Below, 12 T cell receptor beta chains from the same sample are listed, as sequenced in a study of spatial heterogeneity in lung cancer. Using its own MiXCR run on the 5' RACE reads, TCRdb lists one record per CDR3 protein. Counted here are 39,000 or so distinct CDR3 sequences, roughly 8% occurring once; the ten biggest clones make up 28%. Time point given: sample taken at primary tumor resection. This specimen was PBMCs, taken at surgery. The source is a male donor with early-stage non-small cell lung cancer.

This chain links TRBV7-3 with TRBJ2-1; 8 positions agree with TRBD1. There are 15 residues in the CDR3. J lost 6 bases, V lost 5 bases, and 9 bases had no gene match. The germline CDR1 and CDR2 sequences are SGHTA and FQGTGA. The CDR3 sequence: CASSDDRGGANEQFF. DNA of the CDR3: TGTGCCAGCAGCGACGACAGGGGTGGCGCCAATGAGCAGTTCTTC.

This clonotype has at least ten counts. The chain joins TRBV6-6 to TRBJ1-6; D uncertain. V lost 5 bases to trimming and J lost 7 bases, with 12 bases between them. Germline V lookup: CDR1 MNHNY, CDR2 SVGAGI (reference sequence). The CDR3 is 14 residues long. This CDR3 reads CASSRSSSNSPLHF. In nucleotides, the CDR3 is TGTGCCAGCAGTCGGAGTTCGAGCAATTCACCCCTCCACTTT.

This chain joins TRBV3-1 and TRBJ2-7; 7 bases are a match to TRBD2. The CDR3 extends over 14 amino acids. V lost 3 bases, J lost 1 base, and 3 bases stayed unmatched. Per germline, CDR1 LGHDT and CDR2 YNNKEL (reference sequence). The CDR3 sequence: CASSHRRGSYEQYF. The DNA for the CDR3 is TGTGCCAGCAGCCACAGGCGGGGGTCCTACGAGCAGTACTTC.

This clonotype was counted ten times or more. The chain uses TRBV5-5 and TRBJ2-1; TRBD2 agrees at 7 bases. The germline V gene encodes CDR1 SGHKS and CDR2 YYEKEE (reference sequence). V lost 0 bases to trimming and J lost 10 bases; unmatched junction nucleotides: 13. The CDR3 sequence is 16 residues long. CDR3 coding DNA: TGTGCCAGCAGCTTGGCCGCGGGAGAAATTGTAGGAGAGCAGTTCTTC. Protein: CASSLAAGEIVGEQFF.

This clonotype occurred a few times. J is TRBJ1-5 and V is TRBV6-1, with a weak D call TRBD1 (6 bases). V lost 7 bases and J lost 1, with 23 bases in between. This CDR3 region has 18 residues. Germline values: CDR1 MNHNS, CDR2 SASEGT. In DNA, the CDR3 is TGTGCCAGCAACCCTTACAATTCAGGGGTCGGGAGCAATCAGCCCCAGCATTTT. Its translation is CASNPYNSGVGSNQPQHF.

This clonotype was detected a few times. The chain links TRBV7-2 to TRBJ1-2, with 7 bases matching TRBD1. The CDR3 has 15 residues. Germline V lookup: CDR1 SGHTA, CDR2 FQGNSA. Trimming cost V 3 bases and J 5 bases; bases outside gene matches: 9. In DNA, the CDR3 is TGTGCCAGCAGCTTGAGGGACAGCATTAGGTATGGCTACACCTTC. Encoded protein: CASSLRDSIRYGYTF.

This clonotype was counted only a few times. The gene calls are TRBV7-2 and TRBJ2-3; the D gene is possibly TRBD2 (5 bases). This CDR3 is built from 15 residues. Per the germline V gene, CDR1 is SGHTA and CDR2 is FQGNSA. Trimming took off 4 bases at V and 1 base at J, with 12 bases between the two ends. The CDR3 protein is CASSSAPEGTDTQYF. In nucleotides, the CDR3 is TGTGCCAGCAGCTCCGCCCCGGAGGGCACAGATACGCAGTATTTT.

The chain couples TRBV18 to TRBJ1-3; D possibly corresponds to TRBD1 (6 bases). Trimming took 3 bases from V and 5 from J, leaving 11 bases between them. Germline CDR1 reads KGHSH; CDR2 reads LQKENI. This CDR3 is 14 amino acids long. Here the CDR3 DNA reads TGTGCCAGCTCACCGGCAGGGGCCAGAAACACCATATATTTT. It yields the protein CASSPAGARNTIYF.

About this clonotype itself: This may stem from a read error, because a much larger clone lies one nucleotide away. The chain has TRBV20-1 and TRBJ2-1, with D maybe TRBD1 (6 bases). CDR1 DFQATT and CDR2 SNEGSKA come from the germline V gene (reference sequence). The CDR3 contains 15 residues. Written as DNA, the CDR3 is TGCAGTGCTAGAGCCCGAGGGGGATCCTACAAAGAGCAGTTCTTC. It encodes CSARARGGSYKEQFF.

The chain joins TRBV20-1 to TRBJ2-5, with a possible D match to TRBD1 (6 bases). Germline V lookup: CDR1 DFQATT, CDR2 SNEGSKA (reference sequence). V lost 6 bases to trimming and J lost 5 bases, with 10 bases between them. There are 11 residues in the CDR3. This CDR3 is CSARGKETQYF. CDR3 nucleotide sequence: TGCAGTGCGAGGGGGAAGGAGACCCAGTACTTC.

This rearrangement joins TRBV30 to TRBJ1-2, with 11 bases lining up with TRBD1. CDR1 and CDR2 (germline): GTSNPN, SVGIG (reference sequence). J lost 2 bases, V lost 5 bases, and 4 bases had no gene match. This CDR3 comprises 14 residues. The CDR3 region is CAWSGTGGNYGYTF. The CDR3 DNA sequence: TGTGCCTGGTCCGGGACAGGGGGGAACTATGGCTACACCTTC.

This clonotype has ten or more counts. The chain is built from TRBV29-1 and TRBJ1-4; no firm D call. V was clipped by 5 bases and J by 8 bases, with 18 bases between them. The CDR3 consists of 14 residues. From germline, CDR1 is SQVTM and CDR2 ANQGSEA. In nucleotides, the CDR3 is TGCAGCGTTACTCCGGACCTTAGAGGGGAAAAACTGTTTTTT. Translating it yields CSVTPDLRGEKLFF.